The rows below give T cell receptor beta chains drawn from one sample of a study of Ad26.COV2.S vaccination and SARS-CoV-2 variants. The table came from immunoSEQ multiplex PCR; TCRdb's copy has only in-frame clones and leaves some out. The sample gives 200,000 to 250,000 clones, around 89% of which show up once; about 10% is in the top ten. This material consisted of peripheral blood, taken in a trial of Ad26.COV2.S vaccine versus placebo. The receptors originated from a person aged 18-65 years who received the Ad26.COV2.S COVID-19 vaccine or a placebo. CDR3s include the opening cysteine and the closing phenylalanine or tryptophan. D genes are given only for firm matches. Only some rows state a clone size, as once, few, many or a class for expanded clones.

j_gene | v_gene | abundance | d_gene | CDR3aa | CDR3nt
TRBJ2-3 | TRBV7-2 | . | . | CASRGGTDTQYF | TGTGCCAGCCGGGGAGGCACAGATACGCAGTATTTT
TRBJ2-7 | TRBV11-2 | . | . | CASSLGGWYEQYF | TGTGCCAGCAGCTTAGGGGGCTGGTACGAGCAGTACTTC
TRBJ1-5 | TRBV6-5 | . | TRBD1 | CASTWDRDSNQPQHF | TGTGCCAGCACTTGGGACAGGGATAGCAATCAGCCCCAGCATTTT
TRBJ2-7 | TRBV19 | . | TRBD1 | CASSGTGKAYEQYF | TGTGCCAGTAGCGGGACAGGGAAGGCCTACGAGCAGTACTTC
TRBJ1-2 | TRBV11-2 | . | TRBD1 | CASSLNEGAGGYTF | TGTGCCAGCAGCTTAAATGAGGGGGCGGGCGGCTACACCTTC
TRBJ2-3 | TRBV4-1 | . | . | CASSQVGGARDTQYF | TGCGCCAGCAGCCAAGTTGGGGGAGCTAGAGATACGCAGTATTTT
TRBJ1-2 | TRBV5-1 | few | . | CASSFEGISYGYTF | TGCGCCAGCAGCTTCGAGGGCATCAGCTATGGCTACACCTTC
TRBJ2-5 | TRBV3-1/TRBV3-2 | . | TRBD1 | CASSQSGTGDLQETQYF | TGTGCCAGCAGCCAATCCGGGACAGGGGACCTGCAAGAGACCCAGTACTTC
TRBJ1-5 | TRBV30 | many | . | CAWSVNGLQPQHF | TGTGCCTGGAGTGTAAATGGGCTTCAGCCCCAGCATTTT
TRBJ2-7 | TRBV27 | . | TRBD1 | CASSFRQGVYEQYF | TGTGCCAGCAGTTTCCGGCAGGGGGTTTACGAGCAGTACTTC
TRBJ1-4 | TRBV28 | . | TRBD1 | CASSPVDRANEKLFF | TGTGCCAGCAGTCCGGTGGACAGGGCTAATGAAAAACTGTTTTTT
TRBJ2-1 | TRBV28 | . | TRBD1 | CASSPGQGHYNEQFF | TGTGCCAGCAGTCCCGGACAGGGGCACTACAATGAGCAGTTCTTC
TRBJ2-7 | TRBV5-1 | once | . | CASSADLYEQYF | TGCGCCAGCAGCGCCGACTTATACGAGCAGTACTTC
TRBJ1-2 | TRBV5-1 | . | . | CASSLGTANGYTF | TGCGCCAGCAGCTTGGGGACCGCGAATGGCTACACCTTC
TRBJ2-4 | TRBV19 | . | . | CASSIDVTNLAKNIQYF | TGTGCCAGTAGTATAGATGTCACTAATCTAGCCAAAAACATTCAGTACTTC
TRBJ2-7 | TRBV15 | . | . | CATSHPGGSDEQYF | TGTGCCACCAGCCACCCCGGAGGGAGCGACGAGCAGTACTTC
TRBJ2-1 | TRBV15 | . | . | CATSREGTLALNEQFF | TGTGCCACCAGCAGGGAGGGGACCTTAGCCCTCAATGAGCAGTTCTTC
TRBJ1-1 | TRBV9 | . | TRBD1 | CASSGGQLLNTEAFF | TGTGCCAGCAGCGGGGGACAGCTACTGAACACTGAAGCTTTCTTT
TRBJ2-3 | TRBV5-6 | . | . | CASSQQGSDTQYF | TGTGCCAGCAGCCAGCAGGGCAGCGATACGCAGTATTTT
TRBJ2-3 | TRBV10-2 | . | . | CASSKQGTDTQYF | TGCGCCAGCAGTAAACAGGGAACAGATACGCAGTATTTT
TRBJ2-3 | TRBV5-1 | . | . | CASSLGVAVHTDTQYF | TGCGCCAGCAGCTTGGGGGTAGCGGTACACACAGATACGCAGTATTTT
TRBJ1-2 | TRBV19 | . | . | CASSIGGSNLNYGYTF | TGTGCCAGTAGTATCGGGGGCTCAAACCTTAACTATGGCTACACCTTC
TRBJ2-1 | TRBV6-5 | . | . | CASRDGAYNEQFF | TGTGCCAGCAGGGACGGAGCTTACAATGAGCAGTTCTTC
TRBJ2-2 | TRBV5-1 | once | . | CASSSDGSNTGELFF | TGCGCCAGCAGCTCGGACGGCTCGAACACCGGGGAGCTGTTTTTT
TRBJ2-3 | TRBV11-1 | . | TRBD2 | CASSSGLVPDTQYF | TGTGCCAGCAGCTCGGGACTAGTTCCAGATACGCAGTATTTT
TRBJ1-5 | TRBV7-2 | . | . | CASSSGVPPFTQHF | TGTGCCAGCAGCTCCGGGGTCCCACCCTTCACCCAGCATTTT
TRBJ1-6 | TRBV7-2 | . | . | CASSLTVNNSPLHF | TGTGCCAGCAGCTTAACGGTAAACAATTCACCCCTCCACTTT
TRBJ2-1 | TRBV5-4 | . | TRBD2 | CASSPGEGLVEQFF | TGTGCCAGCAGCCCTGGGGAGGGCTTAGTAGAGCAGTTCTTC
TRBJ2-5 | TRBV2 | . | TRBD2 | CASSVGTSGGEETQYF | TGTGCCAGCAGTGTAGGGACTAGCGGGGGAGAGGAGACCCAGTACTTC
TRBJ2-7 | TRBV5-6 | . | TRBD1 | CASRRQGHEQYF | TGTGCCAGCCGTCGACAGGGCCACGAGCAGTACTTC